This entry lists 18 T cell receptor beta chains sequenced from one sample in a study of cytomegalovirus exposure and HLA in healthy donors. It was with 60 Vbeta and 13 Jbeta primers that the PCR ran. The repertoire was sequenced with immunoSEQ multiplex PCR; TCRdb's copy has only in-frame clones and lacks some. The sample has fewer than 200,000 clones, around 81% seen once. Sequenced material: PBMCs. These receptor sequences come from a woman under 40 in good health and CMV-seronegative.

The chain employs TRBV7-8 and TRBJ1-5; tentative D call: TRBD1 (6 bases). The CDR3 runs 15 residues. Germline V CDR1 and CDR2: SGHVS, FQNEAQ. V lost 5 bases, J lost 4 bases, and 15 bases lay in between. This chain's CDR3 is CASSPQTGGNQPQHF. CDR3 DNA: TGTGCCAGCAGCCCACAGACAGGCGGGAATCAGCCCCAGCATTTT.

The chain joins TRBV9 to TRBJ2-1; 8 bases are shared with TRBD2. Germline lookup yields CDR1 SGDLS and CDR2 YYNGEE. V shed 0 bases, J shed 4 bases, and the junction held 6 bases outside the gene matches. This CDR3 is 16 amino acids long. The CDR3 bases are TGTGCCAGCAGCGTAGGAGGTAGCGGGATATACAATGAGCAGTTCTTC. Its protein product is CASSVGGSGIYNEQFF.

This sequence joins TRBV7-9 and TRBJ2-3; D perhaps matches TRBD1 (5 bases). CDR1 is SEHNR, CDR2 FQNEAQ, per germline (reference sequence). With 4 bases removed from V and 2 bases from J, the gap between germline ends came to 13 bases. The CDR3 runs 15 residues. The CDR3 region has the DNA TGTGCCAGCAGCTCGGGCGACAGAATCACAGATACGCAGTATTTT. Amino acids: CASSSGDRITDTQYF.

V usage is TRBV28 and J usage is TRBJ1-2, with no clear D. The V end lost 5 bases, the J end lost 5 bases, and 12 bases lay between the germline ends. The germline V gene has CDR1 MDHEN and CDR2 SYDVKM. The CDR3 consists of 13 residues. CDR3 amino acids: CASSRTRRYGYTF. CDR3 bases: TGTGCCAGCAGTCGGACCCGGAGGTATGGCTACACCTTC.

J is TRBJ1-4 and V is TRBV2; TRBD1 matches 10 bases. The J segment lost 8 bases and the V segment lost 5 bases, leaving 5 bases of the junction unmatched. This CDR3 region has 14 residues. Per the germline V gene, CDR1 is SNHLY and CDR2 is FYNNEI. The CDR3 DNA reads TGTGCCAGCAGTCGGGACAGGGGTCAGGAAAAACTGTTTTTT. It encodes CASSRDRGQEKLFF. The variable domain in full, with the rest retrieved from reference TRBV2 and TRBJ1-4, is EPEVTQTPSHQVTQMGQEVILRCVPISNHLYFYWYRQILGQKVEFLVSFYNNEISEKSEIFDDQFSVERPDGSNFTLKIRSTKLEDSAMYFCASSRDRGQEKLFFGSGTQLSVL.

The chain has TRBV11-3 and TRBJ2-1, with TRBD1 matching over 10 bases. V was pared by 6 bases and J by 2 bases, with 4 bases of the junction left unmatched. Germline CDR1 is SGHNT and CDR2 is YENEEA. The CDR3 consists of 15 residues. The CDR3 sequence is CASSRGTGAYNEQFF. The CDR3 DNA sequence: TGTGCCAGCAGTAGGGGGACAGGGGCCTACAATGAGCAGTTCTTC.

The gene calls are TRBV5-1 and TRBJ2-1, with D maybe TRBD1 (6 bases). CDR1 is SGHRS and CDR2 is YFSETQ in the germline V gene. Trimming left V 4 bases short and J 8 bases short, with 10 bases between. The CDR3 length is 12 residues. Written as DNA, the CDR3 is TGCGCCAGCAGCGTACAGGGCTATGAGCAGTTCTTC. It encodes CASSVQGYEQFF.

V is TRBV28 and J is TRBJ2-1; 7 positions agree with TRBD1. Germline assignment: CDR1 MDHEN and CDR2 SYDVKM. This CDR3 is built from 15 residues. The V gene end was trimmed by 3 bases and the J gene end by 4 bases; junction bases not matched to a gene: 6. Here the CDR3 DNA reads TGTGCCAGCAGTTTCGGGGACAGCTATTACAATGAGCAGTTCTTC. Protein: CASSFGDSYYNEQFF.

Points on this clone: At one of its ends the junction is not consistent with the germline gene, which may arise from a read error. The rearrangement uses TRBV7-9 and TRBJ2-1; 11 nucleotides match TRBD2. The CDR3 totals 15 residues. Germline loops: CDR1 SEHNR, CDR2 FQNEAQ (reference sequence). The DNA of the CDR3 is TGTTCCAGCAGCATTACTAGCGGGAGTCGGAATGAGCAGTTCTTC. Amino acid sequence: CSSSITSGSRNEQFF.

The chain joins TRBV5-1 to TRBJ2-7, with TRBD1 matching 11 bases. This CDR3 comprises 15 residues. In germline, CDR1 is SGHRS, CDR2 YFSETQ. Unmatched junction bases numbered 10, after V lost 5 bases and J lost 6 bases. CDR3 sequence (DNA): TGCGCCAGCAGTTACACCGGGACAGGGGGTTCCGAGCAGTACTTC. Translating gives CASSYTGTGGSEQYF.

A remark on this clone: The junction differs from germline at one of its ends, possibly a read error. V usage is TRBV7-9 and J usage is TRBJ2-3, with 9 bases identical to TRBD2. Germline CDR1 reads SEHNR; CDR2 reads FQNEAQ (reference sequence). The CDR3 runs 15 residues. The CDR3 sequence: CSSSRLAAAGDTQYF. The CDR3 nucleotides are TGTTCCAGCAGCCGACTAGCGGCTGCTGGAGATACGCAGTATTTT.

J is TRBJ1-1 and V is TRBV27; no firm D call. Per the germline V gene, CDR1 is MNHEY and CDR2 is SMNVEV (reference sequence). The CDR3 is 14 residues long. Trimming shortened V by 5 bases and J by 0 bases, and 10 bases separated the two germline ends. As DNA, the CDR3 is TGTGCCAGCAGTAACGGGGTCATGAACACTGAAGCTTTCTTT. Its translation is CASSNGVMNTEAFF.

The CDR3 DNA is TGTGCCATCTCAAACCAAGCTGCCCCCCACGAGCAGTACTTC. Its translation is CAISNQAAPHEQYF. The V gene is TRBV10-3, the J gene TRBJ2-5; D is ambiguous. The J call could be wrong; TRBJ2-7 is a better fit for the DNA end. The CDR3 is 14 residues long. Germline values: CDR1 ENHRY, CDR2 SYGVKD.

The chain combines TRBV2 with TRBJ2-6, with a weak D call TRBD2 (5 bases). Looked up from germline, CDR1 is SNHLY and CDR2 is FYNNEI. V was shortened by 4 bases and J by 0 bases, with 16 bases between the two germline ends. CDR3 size: 18 residues. CDR3 coding DNA: TGTGCCAGCAGTGGGCTTACCGAGGGTTTCTCTGGGGCCAACGTCCTGACTTTC. Amino acid sequence: CASSGLTEGFSGANVLTF.

Concerning this clone itself: One end of the junction is discordant with germline, which a read error may explain. V gene TRBV2 combines with J gene TRBJ2-6; a possible D gene is TRBD1 (5 bases). There are 14 residues in the CDR3. Looked up from germline, CDR1 is SNHLY and CDR2 is FYNNEI. The chain's CDR3 is CASRPFSGANGLTF. CDR3 coding DNA: TGTGCCAGCCGTCCATTCTCTGGGGCCAACGGCCTGACTTTC.

The rearrangement joins TRBV2 to TRBJ2-1; the match to TRBD2 covers 13 bases. Looked up from germline, CDR1 is SNHLY and CDR2 is FYNNEI. V trimming: 5 bases; J trimming: 6 bases; junction bases outside the gene matches: 10. The CDR3 is made up of 17 amino acids. In DNA form, the CDR3 reads TGTGCCAGCAGTAAACTTGGGACTAGCGGGGTTGGCAATGAGCAGTTCTTC. The encoded protein is CASSKLGTSGVGNEQFF.

The V and J genes are TRBV29-1 and TRBJ1-1, with TRBD1 matching 10 bases. The CDR3 runs to 10 residues. V gave up 7 bases and J gave up 12 bases; unmatched junction bases: 5. The germline V gene encodes CDR1 SQVTM and CDR2 ANQGSEA. CDR3 residues: CSGGQGDPFF. CDR3 coding DNA: TGCAGCGGCGGACAGGGGGACCCTTTCTTT.

The chain carries TRBV10-3 and TRBJ1-2; 7 bases agree with TRBD1. This CDR3 comprises 15 residues. The junction had 8 bases not matched to a gene; V was cut back by 3 bases and J by 4 bases. Per the germline V gene, CDR1 is ENHRY and CDR2 is SYGVKD. The CDR3 loop reads CAISEWDSLIYGYTF. CDR3 coding DNA: TGTGCCATCAGTGAATGGGACAGCTTAATCTATGGCTACACCTTC.